The 23 T cell receptor beta chains below were found in one sample sequenced in a study of blood T cells in healthy people across ages. It was with a sample-barcoded 5' primer and a J-beta primer mix that a second PCR of about 6 to 12 cycles was run. TCRdb itself ran the 5' RACE reads through MiXCR, one entry per CDR3 protein. This sample yields more than 500,000 distinct CDR3 sequences, of which about a quarter are seen a single time; under 4.5% belongs to the top ten. These data also featured in a second study, about T cells of mothers and their children.

The sequenced material came from blood. These receptors were obtained from a boy aged 2-9 years in good health.

The chain joins TRBV10-3 to TRBJ2-1, with D possibly being TRBD1 or TRBD2 (6 bases each). Trimming left V 10 bases short and J 0 bases short, with 25 bases between. This CDR3 is built from 18 residues. The V gene's germline CDR1 is ENHRY and CDR2 SYGVKD. The CDR3 DNA reads as TGTGCCACCTCTCACTCCCGGGGGCCCTTGGGCTCCTACAATGAGCAGTTCTTC. This codes for CATSHSRGPLGSYNEQFF.

The genes are TRBV6-6 and TRBJ2-7, with TRBD1 identical over 12 bases. V shed 6 bases, J shed 6 bases, and the junction held 12 bases outside the gene matches. The CDR3 loop spans 16 amino acids. The germline gives CDR1 MNHNY, CDR2 SVGAGI (reference sequence). The CDR3 region has the DNA TGTGCCAGCAGGATCCTAACCAGGGACAGGGGGCGCGAGCAGTACTTC. Amino acids: CASRILTRDRGREQYF.

The chain is built from TRBV7-2 and TRBJ2-7, with 11 bases identical to TRBD2. CDR3 length equals 14 residues. Trimming at V came to 5 bases and at J to 5 bases, leaving 5 bases not matched to a gene. Germline V CDR1 and CDR2: SGHTA, FQGNSA. CDR3 sequence reads: CASSQSLAGDEQYF. The CDR3 DNA sequence: TGTGCCAGCAGCCAGTCACTAGCGGGAGACGAGCAGTACTTC.

This sequence joins TRBV5-1 and TRBJ2-1; tentative D call: TRBD2 (5 bases). The CDR3 is 13 residues long. The V gene's germline CDR1 is SGHRS and CDR2 YFSETQ. Between the trimmed V and J ends, which lost 2 bases and 9 bases, there was a span of 12 bases. CDR3 region: CASSLGRASEQFF. The CDR3 nucleotides are TGCGCCAGCAGCTTAGGGCGGGCGAGTGAGCAGTTCTTC.

This clonotype was detected only a few times. The chain combines TRBV13 with TRBJ1-6; 8 bases line up with TRBD1. From germline, CDR1 is PRHDT and CDR2 FYEKMQ (reference sequence). The ends lost 5 bases at V and 8 bases at J; junction bases unmatched: 14. This CDR3 has 17 residues. The CDR3, as DNA: TGTGCCAGCAGCATGTACGGACAGGGTGGGACCCATTCACCCCTCCACTTT. It translates to CASSMYGQGGTHSPLHF.

In the case of this clonotype: A read error may account for a junction end that differs from germline. This chain uses TRBV9 with TRBJ2-3, with 7 bases fitting TRBD2. The CDR3 spans 17 residues. Germline CDR1 reads SGDLS; CDR2 reads YYNGEE. CDR3 sequence (DNA): TGTGCCAGCAGCGGACTACTAGCGCGGGGAGGTTGGGATACGCACTATTTT. Translated, it gives CASSGLLARGGWDTHYF. The variable domain in full, completed from reference TRBV9 and TRBJ2-3, reads DSGVTQTPKHLITATGQRVTLRCSPRSGDLSVYWYQQSLDQGLQFLIQYYNGEERAKGNILERFSAQQFPDLHSELNLSSLELGDSALYFCASSGLLARGGWDTHYFGPGTRLTVL.

The V and J genes are TRBV20-1 and TRBJ1-1, with a tentative D call TRBD1 (5 bases). The CDR3 runs to 17 residues. V lost 0 bases and J 3 bases, leaving 20 bases between the germline ends. In germline, CDR1 is DFQATT, CDR2 SNEGSKA (reference sequence). The CDR3, as DNA: TGCAGTGCTAGAGATTTTCAGATACCCATGGGGGACACTGAAGCTTTCTTT. Its protein product is CSARDFQIPMGDTEAFF.

The chain links TRBV2 to TRBJ1-4; no clear D gene. Germline CDR1 and CDR2: SNHLY and FYNNEI. V lost 6 bases, J lost 8 bases, and 10 bases lay in between. This CDR3 contains 12 residues. CDR3 coding DNA: TGTGCCAGCAGGGAGGTTGGCGAAAAACTGTTTTTT. It encodes CASREVGEKLFF.

CDR3 sequence: CATSRQGWRETQYF. The CDR3, as DNA: TGTGCCACCAGCAGACAGGGGTGGCGAGAGACCCAGTACTTC. This chain links TRBV15 with TRBJ2-5; weak D call: TRBD1 (6 bases). The CDR3 runs 14 residues. In germline, CDR1 is LNHNV, CDR2 YYDKDF (reference sequence). The V end was cut by 2 bases, the J end by 4 bases, with 11 bases between.

This clonotype was found a few times. The V call is TRBV3-1, the J call TRBJ2-7; D remains unclear. CDR3 size: 13 residues. The germline V and J ends were trimmed by 8 bases and 7 bases, with 18 bases remaining between them. Germline V gene lookup returns CDR1 LGHDT and CDR2 YNNKEL (reference sequence). The CDR3 protein is CASSPDSPWEQYF. CDR3 DNA sequence: TGTGCCAGCTCCCCTGACTCTCCCTGGGAGCAGTACTTC.

The chain employs TRBV7-9 and TRBJ2-5; D is undetermined. The better agreement between TRBJ2-7 and the DNA end casts doubt on the J call. This CDR3 spans 13 amino acids. In germline, CDR1 is SEHNR, CDR2 FQNEAQ (reference sequence). CDR3: CASSLASSDEQYF. CDR3 DNA: TGTGCCAGCAGCTTAGCGTCTTCTGACGAGCAGTACTTC.

In the case of this clonotype: One end of the junction is discordant with germline, which a read error may explain. V and J are TRBV3-1 and TRBJ2-1; perhaps D is TRBD1 or TRBD2 (5 bases each). TRBJ2-7 explains the end of the DNA better; the J call may be wrong. From germline, CDR1 is LGHDT and CDR2 YNNKEL (reference sequence). The CDR3 extends over 13 amino acids. This chain's CDR3 is CASSQGTFYEQYF. CDR3 sequence (DNA): TGTGCCAGCAGTCAAGGGACCTTCTACGAGCAGTACTTC.

J is TRBJ1-6 and V is TRBV5-1, with 11 bases matching TRBD1. The CDR3 has 16 amino acids. CDR1 is SGHRS, CDR2 YFSETQ, per germline. The V and J ends lost 3 bases and 5 bases, in that order; junction bases with no gene match: 4. The DNA for the CDR3 is TGCGCCAGCAGCTGGGGGACAGGGGGAAATAATTCACCCCTCCACTTT. As protein: CASSWGTGGNNSPLHF.

The chain combines TRBV3-1 with TRBJ1-1, with D unresolved. This CDR3 is built from 17 residues. Germline CDR1 and CDR2: LGHDT and YNNKEL (reference sequence). With 4 bases removed from V and 0 bases from J, the gap between germline ends came to 18 bases. CDR3 sequence reads: CASSPTIGPTVNTEAFF. CDR3 DNA sequence: TGTGCCAGCAGCCCGACAATAGGACCGACGGTGAACACTGAAGCTTTCTTT.

This clonotype turned up a few times. The V gene is TRBV7-9, the J gene TRBJ2-2; TRBD1 aligns across 9 bases. V shed 3 bases, J shed 2 bases, and the junction held 7 bases outside the gene matches. Germline V gene lookup returns CDR1 SEHNR and CDR2 FQNEAQ (reference sequence). The CDR3 has 17 residues. In DNA, the CDR3 is TGTGCCAGCAGCTTCAAGCCGGGACAGGGTAACACCGGGGAGCTGTTTTTT. Its translation is CASSFKPGQGNTGELFF.

The chain is built from TRBV5-1 and TRBJ2-5; TRBD2 aligns across 10 bases. The germline CDR1 and CDR2 sequences are SGHRS and YFSETQ. The CDR3 runs to 16 residues. V was clipped by 4 bases and J by 3 bases; unmatched bases: 9. The CDR3 is CASSPDPAGGKETQYF. The CDR3 nucleotides read TGCGCCAGCAGCCCGGACCCAGCGGGAGGGAAAGAGACCCAGTACTTC.

The chain recombines TRBV7-8 with TRBJ2-4, with TRBD1 identical over 9 bases. V was clipped by 4 bases and J by 7 bases; unmatched bases: 8. Germline loops: CDR1 SGHVS, CDR2 FQNEAQ. The CDR3 is 15 amino acids. Here the CDR3 DNA reads TGTGCCAGCAGCTATCTACAGGGGGCGCATAACATTCAGTACTTC. The encoded protein is CASSYLQGAHNIQYF.

This clonotype was seen only once. The chain is built from TRBV6-6 and TRBJ2-7; D is unresolved. CDR3 length: 12 residues. Germline V gene data show CDR1 as MNHNY and CDR2 as SVGAGI (reference sequence). V lost 2 bases, J lost 3 bases, and 5 bases lay in between. CDR3 in amino acids: CASSYVDYEQYF. The CDR3 DNA is TGTGCCAGCAGTTACGTAGACTACGAGCAGTACTTC.

The chain links TRBV7-9 to TRBJ2-5, with TRBD1 matching 8 bases. V trimming: 10 bases; J trimming: 5 bases; junction bases outside the gene matches: 9. Germline V CDR1 and CDR2: SEHNR, FQNEAQ (reference sequence). This CDR3 has 13 residues. CDR3 region: CATQDRGGETQYF. CDR3 nucleotides: TGTGCCACCCAAGACAGGGGCGGGGAGACCCAGTACTTC.

The J gene is TRBJ1-5, the V gene TRBV10-3; D gene ambiguous. Germline V CDR1 and CDR2: ENHRY, SYGVKD. CDR3 size: 16 residues. V gave up 0 bases and J gave up 0 bases, with 9 bases separating them. DNA for the CDR3: TGTGCCATCAGTGAGTCTTTGCTCAGTAGCAATCAGCCCCAGCATTTT. Amino acids: CAISESLLSSNQPQHF.

This chain connects TRBV10-3 to TRBJ2-3; D is undetermined. This CDR3 is built from 13 residues. V gave up 6 bases and J gave up 0 bases, with 7 bases separating them. The V gene's germline CDR1 is ENHRY and CDR2 SYGVKD. CDR3 sequence (DNA): TGTGCCATCAGGGGTTCTAGCACAGATACGCAGTATTTT. Amino acids: CAIRGSSTDTQYF.

This clonotype was seen only a few times. The chain combines TRBV29-1 with TRBJ1-4; D might be TRBD1 (6 bases). CDR3 length: 14 amino acids. Germline CDR1 is SQVTM and CDR2 is ANQGSEA. Trimming took off 7 bases at V and 2 bases at J, with 14 bases between the two ends. As DNA, the CDR3 is TGCAGCGCTCGGACAGCCCGCACTAATGAAAAACTGTTTTTT. Residues: CSARTARTNEKLFF.

In its sample, this clonotype was seen a few times. This chain uses TRBV5-1 with TRBJ2-5, with TRBD1 as a possible D gene (5 bases). V lost 7 bases and J lost 5, with 18 bases in between. Germline loops: CDR1 SGHRS, CDR2 YFSETQ. CDR3 size: 14 residues. The CDR3 DNA reads TGCGCCAGCTCCCCTTGGGGCCCTCGCGAGACCCAGTACTTC. Its protein product is CASSPWGPRETQYF.